Here is one T cell receptor beta chain with its context. The data derive from a study of blood T cell repertoires in COVID-19. About the study: The study drew acute and convalescent COVID-19 samples from the United States, Italy and Spain. Nucleic acid was either cDNA or gDNA, and it came from T cells, B-cell-depleted T cells, or PBMCs.

Trimming cost V 7 bases and J 9 bases; bases outside gene matches: 31. Germline values: CDR1 MDHEN, CDR2 SYDVKM. This CDR3 is 20 amino acids long. How the authors handled the data: Reference gene primer amplification gave nucleated cell count estimates. Clones were read by immunoSEQ multiplex PCR, and TCRdb kept only the in-frame ones, dropping some. V, J and clone size reflect that table, while D and trimming were determined from the DNA. The sample holds around 40,000 clones, approximately 90% seen once. Sequencing was performed on peripheral blood. This chain uses TRBV28 with TRBJ2-7; TRBD2 matches 9 bases. This TCR was recovered from a human donor in a cohort sampled during active COVID-19. The CDR3 region is CASKVAGEPLTSIRIRGQYF. Written as DNA, the CDR3 is TGTGCCAGCAAGGTAGCGGGAGAGCCCCTTACCAGTATAAGGATACGCGGGCAGTACTTC.